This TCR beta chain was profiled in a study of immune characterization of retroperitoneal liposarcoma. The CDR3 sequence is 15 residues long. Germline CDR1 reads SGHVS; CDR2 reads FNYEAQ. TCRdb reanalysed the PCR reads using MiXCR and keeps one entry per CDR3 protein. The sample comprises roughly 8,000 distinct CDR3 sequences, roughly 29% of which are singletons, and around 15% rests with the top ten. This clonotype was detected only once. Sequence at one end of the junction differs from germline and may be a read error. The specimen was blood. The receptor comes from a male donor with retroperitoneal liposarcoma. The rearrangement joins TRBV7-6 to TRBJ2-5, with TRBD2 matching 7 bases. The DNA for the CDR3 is TGTGCTAGCAGCGCCCTTGCGGGAGATGCGGAGACCCAGTACTTC. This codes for CASSALAGDAETQYF.